Below, 30 T cell receptor beta chains from the same sample are listed, as sequenced in a study of blood T cell repertoires in COVID-19. Assay used: immunoSEQ multiplex PCR; TCRdb lists only in-frame clones, some missing. Among 230,000 or so clones listed, around 86% were seen once. Sequencing used PBMCs or T cells enriched from blood (not recorded which). All receptors derive from a woman aged 40 to 49 with acute COVID-19.

Concerning this clone: At one boundary the junction diverges from the germline segment, which might be a read error. As DNA, the CDR3 is TGTGCCAGCAGTTTTGGGCAGTTTAATGTGCAGTTCTTC. It specifies CASSFGQFNVQFF. This rearrangement joins TRBV12-3 or TRBV12-4 to TRBJ2-1; D unclear. This CDR3 has 13 amino acids.

This chain links TRBV5-6 with TRBJ2-2, with a possible D match to TRBD1 (5 bases). The CDR3 has 18 residues. Trimming cost V 4 bases and J 0 bases, with 19 bases left between them. Germline CDR1 reads SGHDT; CDR2 reads YYEEEE. The CDR3 protein is CASSRLRFGASNTGELFF. The CDR3 region has the DNA TGTGCCAGCAGCCGACTTCGTTTTGGGGCGTCGAACACCGGGGAGCTGTTTTTT.

The gene calls are TRBV7-9 and TRBJ2-3, with 9 bases fitting TRBD2. The germline V gene has CDR1 SEHNR and CDR2 FQNEAQ (reference sequence). The CDR3 has 15 amino acids. Trimming removed 5 bases from V and 6 bases from J; junction bases left unmatched: 9. Here the CDR3 reads CASSAGGGGADTQYF. The DNA for the CDR3 is TGTGCCAGCAGCGCCGGGGGCGGGGGGGCCGATACGCAGTATTTT.

This CDR3 reads CSVGGQGYSGNTIYF. The CDR3 DNA is TGCAGCGTTGGCGGACAGGGGTATTCTGGAAACACCATATATTTT. The chain employs TRBV29-1 and TRBJ1-3, with 9 bases aligning to TRBD1. Germline lookup yields CDR1 SQVTM and CDR2 ANQGSEA. V was clipped by 4 bases and J by 1 base; unmatched bases: 5. This CDR3 comprises 15 residues. Complete variable domain (other parts from reference TRBV29-1 and TRBJ1-3): SAVISQKPSRDICQRGTSLTIQCQVDSQVTMMFWYRQQPGQSLTLIATANQGSEATYESGFVIDKFPISRPNLTFSTLTVSNMSPEDSSIYLCSVGGQGYSGNTIYFGEGSWLTVV.

CDR3 protein: CASNRGSLAGYTF. DNA of the CDR3: TGTGCCAGCAACCGAGGGTCTCTGGCGGGCTACACCTTC. The chain combines TRBV2 with TRBJ1-2; D not resolved. The germline V and J ends were trimmed by 7 bases and 8 bases, with 17 bases remaining between them. This CDR3 spans 13 amino acids. Germline V gene data show CDR1 as SNHLY and CDR2 as FYNNEI.

This clone was picked up one time. At one end the junction does not follow the germline gene, possibly because of a read error. This chain uses TRBV6-2 or TRBV6-3 with TRBJ2-5; 10 bases line up with TRBD2. Germline lookup yields CDR1 MNHEY and CDR2 SVGEGT. This CDR3 has 12 amino acids. Written as DNA, the CDR3 is TGTGCCAGCAGTCTGAGCGGGGGGGCCCAAAACTTC. Amino acids: CASSLSGGAQNF.

The chain uses TRBV3-1 (or the pseudogene TRBV3-2) and TRBJ2-3, with unresolved D. Germline lookup yields CDR1 LGHDT and CDR2 YNNKEL (reference sequence). This CDR3 is built from 14 residues. Deletions cut 0 bases from V and 0 bases from J, with 4 bases between. The CDR3 DNA reads TGTGCCAGCAGCCAAGACTATAGCACAGATACGCAGTATTTT. Its translation: CASSQDYSTDTQYF.

The V and J genes are TRBV9 and TRBJ2-3; 7 positions match TRBD2. The ends lost 2 bases at V and 1 base at J; junction bases unmatched: 4. From germline, CDR1 is SGDLS and CDR2 YYNGEE. This CDR3 has 15 residues. The CDR3 coding sequence is TGTGCCAGCAGCGTCTGGGGGGGAGGCACAGATACGCAGTATTTT. Translation: CASSVWGGGTDTQYF.

The V and J genes are TRBV13 and TRBJ1-1; D possibly corresponds to TRBD1 (6 bases). Germline V gives CDR1 PRHDT, CDR2 FYEKMQ (reference sequence). The V end was cut by 1 base, the J end by 4 bases, with 13 bases between. The CDR3 spans 15 residues. The CDR3 here is CASSLERGRGTEAFF. The CDR3 coding sequence is TGTGCCAGCAGCTTAGAGCGGGGGCGAGGCACTGAAGCTTTCTTT.

The CDR3 here is CASSFWTGGGGELFF. The CDR3 coding sequence is TGTGCCAGCAGCTTTTGGACAGGGGGTGGCGGGGAGCTGTTTTTT. The chain links TRBV5-6 to TRBJ2-2, with 10 bases that match TRBD1. The ends lost 2 bases at V and 7 bases at J; junction bases unmatched: 5. CDR3 length equals 15 residues. Germline V lookup: CDR1 SGHDT, CDR2 YYEEEE.

The chain couples TRBV7-8 to TRBJ2-2; 14 bases map to TRBD2. Germline lookup yields CDR1 SGHVS and CDR2 FQNEAQ. The CDR3 length is 19 residues. The V segment lost 1 base and the J segment 3 bases; nucleotides outside the gene matches: 7. DNA of the CDR3: TGTGCCAGCAGCTTAGAGCCGGGACTAGCGGGGGTGTACACCGGGGAGCTGTTTTTT. This sequence encodes CASSLEPGLAGVYTGELFF.

V is TRBV12-3 or TRBV12-4 and J is TRBJ2-1; 10 bases match TRBD1. The CDR3 is 13 amino acids. With V trimmed by 7 bases and J by 9 bases, 6 bases remained unmatched. The DNA of the CDR3 is TGTGCCAGCACGGACAGGGGGGCCAGTGAGCAGTTCTTC. It encodes CASTDRGASEQFF.

The chain carries TRBV6-5 and TRBJ1-1; D not resolved. CDR3 length: 12 amino acids. Trimming removed 6 bases at V and 0 bases at J, with 5 bases between. The germline V gene encodes CDR1 MNHEY and CDR2 SVGAGI. The CDR3: CASRALNTEAFF. The CDR3 region has the DNA TGTGCCAGCAGGGCATTGAACACTGAAGCTTTCTTT.

This chain uses TRBV10-3 with TRBJ1-2; D possibly corresponds to TRBD1 (6 bases). The CDR3 covers 12 residues. Germline CDR1 reads ENHRY; CDR2 reads SYGVKD. The V gene lost 6 bases and the J gene lost 4 bases, with 9 bases spanning the gap. CDR3 loop: CAISPDSYGYTF. The DNA of the CDR3 is TGTGCCATCAGCCCGGACAGCTATGGCTACACCTTC.

V gene TRBV14 combines with J gene TRBJ1-2; weak D call: TRBD1 (6 bases). The CDR3 is made up of 15 amino acids. The germline V gene encodes CDR1 SGHDN and CDR2 FVKESK. V lost 4 bases and J lost 4, with 16 bases in between. The CDR3 loop reads CASSPQDRTAYGYTF. As DNA, the CDR3 is TGTGCCAGCAGCCCACAGGACAGAACCGCCTATGGCTACACCTTC.

CDR3 sequence reads: CASTQGKTYNSPLHF. The CDR3 DNA reads as TGTGCCAGTACACAGGGGAAGACCTATAATTCACCCCTCCACTTT. The rearrangement joins TRBV19 to TRBJ1-6; TRBD1 agrees at 7 bases. Per the germline V gene, CDR1 is LNHDA and CDR2 is SQIVND (reference sequence). There are 15 residues in the CDR3. V shed 7 bases and J 2 bases; nucleotides not matched to a gene: 5.

This sequence joins TRBV7-9 and TRBJ1-2; unclear D gene. V gave up 3 bases and J gave up 1 base, with 12 bases separating them. This CDR3 contains 15 residues. Per germline, CDR1 SEHNR and CDR2 FQNEAQ (reference sequence). For the CDR3, the DNA is TGTGCCAGCAGCTTGAGGCCCGTCATTAACTATGGCTACACCTTC. Translated: CASSLRPVINYGYTF. Variable domain in full (rest from reference TRBV7-9 and TRBJ1-2): DTGVSQNPRHKITKRGQNVTFRCDPISEHNRLYWYRQTLGQGPEFLTYFQNEAQLEKSRLLSDRFSAERPKGSFSTLEIQRTEQGDSAMYLCASSLRPVINYGYTFGSGTRLTVV.

The chain combines TRBV5-1 with TRBJ2-7; the match to TRBD1 covers 9 bases. The V segment lost 6 bases and the J segment 4 bases; nucleotides outside the gene matches: 11. Germline lookup yields CDR1 SGHRS and CDR2 YFSETQ. The CDR3 contains 15 residues. The CDR3 sequence: CASTWEGQGPYEQYV. The CDR3 DNA follows: TGCGCCAGCACTTGGGAGGGACAGGGTCCATACGAGCAGTACGTC.

The chain recombines TRBV9 with TRBJ2-3; TRBD2 aligns across 13 bases. This CDR3 comprises 16 residues. V lost 4 bases to trimming and J lost 4 bases; unmatched junction nucleotides: 6. Germline V gene data show CDR1 as SGDLS and CDR2 as YYNGEE. The CDR3 sequence: CASSLRTSGGSDTQYF. The CDR3 DNA is TGTGCCAGCAGCTTACGGACTAGCGGGGGATCAGATACGCAGTATTTT.

The chain has TRBV13 and TRBJ1-1; unclear D gene. The CDR3 contains 16 residues. Looked up from germline, CDR1 is PRHDT and CDR2 is FYEKMQ (reference sequence). V gave up 5 bases and J gave up 2 bases, with 18 bases separating them. DNA for the CDR3: TGTGCCAGCAGCGTTGCCGGGATTTCCCATAACACTGAAGCTTTCTTT. It translates to CASSVAGISHNTEAFF.

Written as DNA, the CDR3 is TGTGCCAGCAGTGAAGGCAGATCCACAGATACGCAGTATTTT. Translated: CASSEGRSTDTQYF. This chain joins TRBV2 and TRBJ2-3; D not resolved. CDR3 length: 14 residues. Germline V lookup: CDR1 SNHLY, CDR2 FYNNEI. The V and J ends lost 1 base and 2 bases respectively, with 7 bases between them. The variable domain in full, completed from reference TRBV2 and TRBJ2-3, reads EPEVTQTPSHQVTQMGQEVILRCVPISNHLYFYWYRQILGQKVEFLVSFYNNEISEKSEIFDDQFSVERPDGSNFTLKIRSTKLEDSAMYFCASSEGRSTDTQYFGPGTRLTVL.

The chain joins TRBV6-2 or TRBV6-3 to TRBJ2-1; 7 bases match TRBD1. The germline V gene has CDR1 MNHEY and CDR2 SVGEGT. CDR3 length: 15 residues. The V and J ends lost 6 bases and 10 bases, in that order; junction bases with no gene match: 15. The CDR3 nucleotides are TGTGCCAGCAGCCGATGGACAGGTCATAAATCAGAGCAGTTCTTC. Protein sequence: CASSRWTGHKSEQFF.

The chain carries TRBV5-5 and TRBJ1-6; D is unresolved. V lost 5 bases to trimming and J lost 0 bases, with 9 bases between them. The CDR3 covers 15 residues. Germline lookup yields CDR1 SGHKS and CDR2 YYEKEE (reference sequence). The CDR3: CASRLESSYNSPLHF. The DNA of the CDR3 is TGTGCCAGCAGGTTAGAGAGCTCCTATAATTCACCCCTCCACTTT.

The rearrangement joins TRBV21-1 to TRBJ2-7; TRBD1, the table's D call, was not compared with the DNA. TRBV21-1 constitutes a pseudogene. The CDR3 is 15 residues long. CDR3 sequence (DNA): TGTGCCCCCTATCCGGGACACAACACTACCTACGAGCAGTACTTC. Translation gives CAPYPGHNTTYEQYF.

This sequence joins TRBV7-8 and TRBJ1-1; TRBD1 agrees at 8 bases. V shed 5 bases and J 0 bases; nucleotides not matched to a gene: 8. Germline CDR1 and CDR2: SGHVS and FQNEAQ. The CDR3 totals 16 residues. CDR3 DNA: TGTGCCAGCAGCCCCGACAGGGGTACTATGAACACTGAAGCTTTCTTT. It translates to CASSPDRGTMNTEAFF.

J is TRBJ1-2 and V is TRBV2; TRBD1 matches 11 bases. The germline V gene has CDR1 SNHLY and CDR2 FYNNEI. CDR3 length: 14 residues. V gave up 8 bases and J gave up 5 bases; unmatched junction bases: 7. The CDR3 coding sequence is TGTGCCAGCCCAACGGACAGGGGGCGTTATGGCTACACCTTC. This translates into CASPTDRGRYGYTF.

The V gene is TRBV7-9, the J gene TRBJ2-1; D might be TRBD1 (5 bases). The CDR3 runs to 14 residues. The V gene lost 7 bases and the J gene lost 8 bases, with 18 bases spanning the gap. Germline CDR1 is SEHNR and CDR2 is FQNEAQ (reference sequence). The DNA of the CDR3 is TGTGCCAGCATGGGGCCGGGCAAGGGCTATGAGCAGTTCTTC. Translating it yields CASMGPGKGYEQFF.

The chain combines TRBV30 with TRBJ1-1, with TRBD1 matching over 7 bases. The V and J ends lost 1 base and 2 bases, in that order; junction bases with no gene match: 1. Germline-derived CDR1 and CDR2 are GTSNPN and SVGIG (reference sequence). The CDR3 sequence is 13 residues long. In nucleotides, the CDR3 is TGTGCCTGGAGTGAGGGGGCTAACACTGAAGCTTTCTTT. Its protein product is CAWSEGANTEAFF.

The chain links TRBV5-6 to TRBJ1-5; D is possibly TRBD1 (6 bases). Trimming removed 4 bases at V and 6 bases at J, with 17 bases between. CDR1 and CDR2 from the germline V gene are SGHDT and YYEEEE. The CDR3 extends over 15 amino acids. In nucleotides, the CDR3 is TGTGCCAGCAGCCTTGGAGGCAGGGGAGCTCAGCCCCAGCATTTT. It specifies CASSLGGRGAQPQHF.

This chain uses TRBV30 with TRBJ1-2; D gene uncertain. The CDR3 is 13 amino acids. The germline CDR1 and CDR2 sequences are GTSNPN and SVGIG (reference sequence). V shed 0 bases and J shed 1 base, with 6 bases lying between them. The CDR3 sequence is CAWSVNSNYGYTF. The CDR3 DNA sequence: TGTGCCTGGAGTGTGAACAGTAACTATGGCTACACCTTC.